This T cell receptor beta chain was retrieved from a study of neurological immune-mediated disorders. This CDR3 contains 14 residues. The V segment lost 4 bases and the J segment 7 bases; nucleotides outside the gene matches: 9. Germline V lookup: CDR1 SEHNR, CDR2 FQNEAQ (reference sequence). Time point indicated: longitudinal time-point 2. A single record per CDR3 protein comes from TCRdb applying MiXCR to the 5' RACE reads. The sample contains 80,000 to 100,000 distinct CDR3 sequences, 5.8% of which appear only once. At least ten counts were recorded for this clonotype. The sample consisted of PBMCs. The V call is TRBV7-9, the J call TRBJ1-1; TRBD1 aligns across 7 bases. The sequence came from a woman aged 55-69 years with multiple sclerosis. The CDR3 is CASSSVGGIGEAFF. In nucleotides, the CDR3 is TGTGCCAGCAGCTCCGTAGGGGGCATAGGTGAAGCTTTCTTT.